Shown below are 28 T cell receptor beta chains from a single sample sequenced in a study of blood T cell repertoires in COVID-19. The assay was immunoSEQ multiplex PCR, and TCRdb's table has in-frame clones only and misses some. The table has 250,000 to 300,000 clones, roughly 91% seen once. Material for sequencing was PBMCs or T cells enriched from blood (not recorded which). These receptors came from a woman aged 40 to 50 with acute COVID-19.

CDR3 in amino acids: CASRGPGQGWDSNQPQHF. In DNA form, the CDR3 reads TGTGCCAGTAGAGGCCCGGGACAGGGATGGGATAGCAATCAGCCCCAGCATTTT. V gene TRBV19 combines with J gene TRBJ1-5; TRBD1 aligns across 9 bases. With V trimmed by 6 bases and J by 0 bases, 12 bases remained unmatched. Germline CDR1 is LNHDA and CDR2 is SQIVND (reference sequence). The CDR3 sequence is 18 residues long.

The chain joins TRBV7-9 to TRBJ1-2; 8 bases map to TRBD1. The CDR3 is 15 amino acids. V lost 2 bases, J lost 2 bases, and 4 bases stayed unmatched. From germline, CDR1 is SEHNR and CDR2 FQNEAQ (reference sequence). CDR3 nucleotide sequence: TGTGCCAGCAGCTTAAGGCAGGGGGCGAACTATGGCTACACCTTC. It yields the protein CASSLRQGANYGYTF.

V is TRBV5-1 and J is TRBJ2-2; TRBD2 is a possible D gene (6 bases). The CDR3 loop spans 16 amino acids. Trimming took off 0 bases at V and 5 bases at J, with 14 bases between the two ends. Looked up from germline, CDR1 is SGHRS and CDR2 is YFSETQ. CDR3 amino acids: CASSLGAGTVTGELFF. The DNA of the CDR3 is TGCGCCAGCAGCTTGGGTGCGGGGACGGTAACCGGGGAGCTGTTTTTT.

This chain joins TRBV19 and TRBJ1-5; TRBD1 matches at 8 bases. V was pared by 7 bases and J by 3 bases, with 8 bases of the junction left unmatched. The CDR3 is 15 amino acids. Per germline, CDR1 LNHDA and CDR2 SQIVND (reference sequence). Here the CDR3 reads CASTRTGTFNQPQHF. The CDR3 DNA reads as TGTGCCAGTACCCGGACAGGGACATTCAATCAGCCCCAGCATTTT.

The chain employs TRBV4-2 and TRBJ2-5, with TRBD2 matching over 9 bases. From germline, CDR1 is LGHNA and CDR2 YNFKEQ. The length of the CDR3 is 17 residues. With 0 bases clipped from V and 1 base from J, the junction kept 6 bases outside the gene matches. Here the CDR3 reads CASSQDIAGELQETQYF. CDR3 DNA: TGTGCCAGCAGCCAAGACATAGCGGGGGAGCTCCAAGAGACCCAGTACTTC.

The chain uses TRBV3-1 (or the pseudogene TRBV3-2) and TRBJ2-1; no firm D call. Germline V gives CDR1 LGHDT, CDR2 YNNKEL (reference sequence). Trimming took 4 bases from V and 7 from J, leaving 8 bases between them. This CDR3 has 12 amino acids. The CDR3 coding sequence is TGTGCCAGCAGCCCCCACAGTAATGAGCAGTTCTTC. Translated: CASSPHSNEQFF.

The chain combines TRBV29-1 with TRBJ1-4; 9 bases align to TRBD1. The length of the CDR3 is 12 residues. Germline lookup yields CDR1 SQVTM and CDR2 ANQGSEA. The V segment lost 2 bases and the J segment 15 bases; nucleotides outside the gene matches: 7. CDR3: CSVELGDRAVFF. The CDR3 nucleotides read TGCAGCGTTGAATTGGGGGACAGGGCGGTGTTTTTT.

The chain employs TRBV6-2 or TRBV6-3 and TRBJ1-3; no reliable D call. Looked up from germline, CDR1 is MNHEY and CDR2 is SVGEGT. CDR3 length: 16 residues. V was clipped by 0 bases and J by 3 bases, with 12 bases between them. CDR3 loop: CASSYSITGNGNTIYF. CDR3 sequence (DNA): TGTGCCAGCAGTTACTCGATTACGGGAAATGGAAACACCATATATTTT.

This clone was counted a few times. This chain connects TRBV6-1 to TRBJ2-3, with D tentatively TRBD2 (5 bases). This CDR3 has 16 residues. Germline V gene sequence: CDR1 MNHNS, CDR2 SASEGT. Trimming pared 1 base from V and 5 bases from J, leaving 16 bases between. In nucleotides, the CDR3 is TGTGCCAGCAGTGAAGGAAGGACGGGAAGGCGAGATACGCAGTATTTT. This encodes CASSEGRTGRRDTQYF.

This clone was detected only once. The chain combines TRBV7-9 with TRBJ2-6; perhaps TRBD1 as D (5 bases). V lost 3 bases and J lost 0, with 18 bases in between. The CDR3 consists of 19 residues. The germline V gene has CDR1 SEHNR and CDR2 FQNEAQ (reference sequence). CDR3 bases: TGTGCCAGCAGCTTCAGTGGGGCAGTTATCCACTCTGGGGCCAACGTCCTGACTTTC. This encodes CASSFSGAVIHSGANVLTF.

The V and J genes are TRBV7-2 and TRBJ1-2, with D maybe TRBD1 (6 bases). Trimming left V 2 bases short and J 4 bases short, with 8 bases between. The CDR3 length is 13 residues. Germline-derived CDR1 and CDR2 are SGHTA and FQGNSA. The chain's CDR3 is CASSLQGSYGYTF. The CDR3 DNA sequence: TGTGCCAGCAGCTTACAGGGGAGCTATGGCTACACCTTC.

The rearrangement links TRBV2 to TRBJ2-4; no clear D. V lost 3 bases and J lost 8, with 8 bases in between. This CDR3 has 12 residues. Germline lookup yields CDR1 SNHLY and CDR2 FYNNEI. CDR3 loop: CASSESGDIQYF. The CDR3 DNA is TGTGCCAGCAGTGAGTCCGGAGACATTCAGTACTTC.

The chain has TRBV9 and TRBJ2-2; no firm D call. V was shortened by 0 bases and J by 7 bases, with 4 bases between the two germline ends. The CDR3 is 12 amino acids. Germline CDR1 and CDR2: SGDLS and YYNGEE. The CDR3 region is CASSVDIGELFF. The CDR3 DNA follows: TGTGCCAGCAGCGTAGATATCGGGGAGCTGTTTTTT.

CDR3 DNA: TGTGCCAGCAGCCTAAAAGGTGGGGGGCAAGAGACCCAGTACTTC. Its protein product is CASSLKGGGQETQYF. This sequence joins TRBV5-8 and TRBJ2-5; D may be TRBD2 (6 bases). Trimming cost V 4 bases and J 2 bases, with 15 bases left between them. The CDR3 is 15 residues long. Per germline, CDR1 SGHTS and CDR2 YDEGEE.

The chain couples TRBV9 to TRBJ1-1; 9 bases align to TRBD1. The CDR3 is 15 residues long. Germline V gives CDR1 SGDLS, CDR2 YYNGEE. J was trimmed by 5 bases and V by 4 bases; bases with no gene match: 9. The CDR3 spells CASSLGTGGLTEAFF. The DNA for the CDR3 is TGTGCCAGCAGCTTAGGCACAGGGGGCTTGACTGAAGCTTTCTTT. Variable domain in full (rest from reference TRBV9 and TRBJ1-1): DSGVTQTPKHLITATGQRVTLRCSPRSGDLSVYWYQQSLDQGLQFLIQYYNGEERAKGNILERFSAQQFPDLHSELNLSSLELGDSALYFCASSLGTGGLTEAFFGQGTRLTVV.

This rearrangement joins TRBV6-5 to TRBJ1-5, with a tentative D call TRBD1 (5 bases). The CDR3 runs to 13 residues. CDR1 and CDR2 from the germline V gene are MNHEY and SVGAGI. CDR3 in DNA: TGTGCATCTCAAGGGGATAGCAATCAGCCCCAGCATTTT. Translation gives CASQGDSNQPQHF.

The CDR3 loop is CASSPGTFRCNQPQHF. For the CDR3, the DNA is TGTGCCAGCAGCCCGGGGACTTTTAGGTGCAATCAGCCCCAGCATTTT. The chain joins TRBV5-4 to TRBJ1-5, with a weak D call TRBD1 (5 bases). This CDR3 is built from 16 residues. Trimming removed 4 bases from V and 2 bases from J, with 16 bases in between. CDR1 and CDR2 (germline): SGHNT, YYREEE (reference sequence).

This rearrangement joins TRBV7-2 to TRBJ1-2; 8 bases match TRBD1. J gave up 6 bases and V 4 bases, and 10 bases lay outside the gene matches. The CDR3 runs to 15 residues. CDR1 and CDR2 from the germline V gene are SGHTA and FQGNSA. The CDR3: CASSYQGASGDGYTF. In nucleotides, the CDR3 is TGTGCCAGCAGCTATCAGGGGGCAAGTGGGGATGGCTACACCTTC.

The J gene is TRBJ2-7, the V gene TRBV12-3 or TRBV12-4; D gene uncertain. The CDR3 is 11 amino acids. Trimming removed 5 bases at V and 5 bases at J, with 7 bases between. The CDR3 is CASSLRDEQYF. The DNA for the CDR3 is TGTGCCAGCAGTCTCCGGGACGAGCAGTACTTC.

V usage is TRBV7-9 and J usage is TRBJ2-4; TRBD2 aligns across 9 bases. Germline V gene sequence: CDR1 SEHNR, CDR2 FQNEAQ (reference sequence). The CDR3 covers 19 residues. The V gene end was trimmed by 3 bases and the J gene end by 0 bases; junction bases not matched to a gene: 12. The DNA for the CDR3 is TGTGCCAGCAGCTTTGAGTCTAGCGGGACCCCAAGAGCCAAAAACATTCAGTACTTC. Amino acid sequence: CASSFESSGTPRAKNIQYF.

The rearrangement joins TRBV21-1 to TRBJ1-2; TRBD1, the D gene given by the table, was not confirmed from the DNA. TRBV21-1 is an annotated pseudogene. CDR3 length equals 16 residues. The CDR3 reads CASPRAIRVGRYGYTF. The CDR3 DNA follows: TGTGCCAGCCCCAGGGCCATCCGGGTCGGTCGGTATGGCTACACCTTC.

This clone was counted only a few times. The V call is TRBV28, the J call TRBJ1-1; D gene uncertain. Germline V gene lookup returns CDR1 MDHEN and CDR2 SYDVKM. There are 13 residues in the CDR3. V lost 8 bases and J lost 0, with 10 bases in between. The CDR3 spells CASGQTMNTEAFF. The DNA for the CDR3 is TGTGCCAGCGGTCAGACTATGAACACTGAAGCTTTCTTT.

The CDR3: CASRGQGAGGNEQFF. CDR3 DNA sequence: TGTGCCAGCAGGGGACAGGGAGCAGGTGGAAATGAGCAGTTCTTC. The chain couples TRBV7-9 to TRBJ2-1, with 9 bases fitting TRBD1. The CDR3 has 15 residues. Germline V lookup: CDR1 SEHNR, CDR2 FQNEAQ (reference sequence). The V gene end was trimmed by 6 bases and the J gene end by 7 bases; junction bases not matched to a gene: 10. The full variable domain, rest sourced from reference TRBV7-9 and TRBJ2-1, is DTGVSQNPRHKITKRGQNVTFRCDPISEHNRLYWYRQTLGQGPEFLTYFQNEAQLEKSRLLSDRFSAERPKGSFSTLEIQRTEQGDSAMYLCASRGQGAGGNEQFFGPGTRLTVL.

The chain is built from TRBV30 and TRBJ2-7, with D possibly TRBD1 on 5 matching bases. Germline-derived CDR1 and CDR2 are GTSNPN and SVGIG (reference sequence). V gave up 0 bases and J gave up 0 bases, with 6 bases separating them. The CDR3 sequence is 13 residues long. CDR3 sequence: CAWSVDSSYEQYF. CDR3 in DNA: TGTGCCTGGAGTGTAGACAGCTCCTACGAGCAGTACTTC.

The V gene is TRBV24-1, the J gene TRBJ2-5; 13 positions match TRBD2. This CDR3 comprises 17 residues. V gave up 5 bases and J gave up 1 base; unmatched junction bases: 6. Germline assignment: CDR1 KGHDR and CDR2 SFDVKD. The CDR3 DNA follows: TGTGCCACCAGTGGAGGACTAGCGGGAGCTACCCAAGAGACCCAGTACTTC. Translating gives CATSGGLAGATQETQYF.

The J gene is TRBJ2-1, the V gene TRBV11-3; weak D call: TRBD2 (6 bases). Trimming cost V 8 bases and J 9 bases, with 14 bases left between them. The germline V gene has CDR1 SGHNT and CDR2 YENEEA. CDR3 length equals 12 residues. The CDR3 nucleotides read TGTGCCAGCCGCGGGAATATGGGTGAGCAGTTCTTC. Residues: CASRGNMGEQFF. The full variable domain, completed using reference TRBV11-3 and TRBJ2-1, is EAGVVQSPRYKIIEKKQPVAFWCNPISGHNTLYWYLQNLGQGPELLIRYENEEAVDDSQLPKDRFSAERLKGVDSTLKIQPAELGDSAVYLCASRGNMGEQFFGPGTRLTVL.

This sequence joins TRBV2 and TRBJ1-6, with D possibly being TRBD1 (5 bases). The V and J ends lost 7 bases and 10 bases respectively, with 17 bases between them. Germline V CDR1 and CDR2: SNHLY, FYNNEI. This CDR3 is 14 amino acids long. DNA of the CDR3: TGTGCCAGCACCCCTGACAGCGGGAGGTCACCCCTCCACTTT. Translating gives CASTPDSGRSPLHF.

The chain links TRBV27 to TRBJ2-7; D might be TRBD2 (7 bases). This CDR3 is 14 amino acids long. V was trimmed by 3 bases and J by 2 bases, leaving 11 bases between them. CDR1 MNHEY and CDR2 SMNVEV come from the germline V gene (reference sequence). CDR3 in amino acids: CASSFGGGAYEQYF. The CDR3 nucleotides are TGTGCCAGCAGTTTTGGAGGGGGGGCCTACGAGCAGTACTTC.